This TCR beta chain was obtained from a study of monozygotic twins with inflammatory bowel disease. Study-level points and caveats: Comparison of concordant versus discordant twins revealed no difference in repertoire similarity, possibly due to limited power. IBD patients shared fewer clonotypes with others than healthy twins, especially with disease activity.

Template-switch reactions added UMIs with a 6-nucleotide sample barcode. TCRdb re-called the 5' RACE reads and shows each CDR3 protein once, DNA omitted. Recorded for this sample: 300,000 to 400,000 distinct CDR3 sequences. The CDR3 has 12 residues. Germline V CDR1 and CDR2: KGHDR, SFDVKD. For every donor, one blood sample of about 2.5 ml was drawn. As regards this clonotype: Its antigen is unidentified.

The sample was blood. The V gene is TRBV24-1, the J gene TRBJ2-3. This sequence was found in a human donor with ulcerative colitis or Crohn's disease, or a healthy co-twin of an affected twin (not recorded which). Here the CDR3 reads CATSDHERTQYF.